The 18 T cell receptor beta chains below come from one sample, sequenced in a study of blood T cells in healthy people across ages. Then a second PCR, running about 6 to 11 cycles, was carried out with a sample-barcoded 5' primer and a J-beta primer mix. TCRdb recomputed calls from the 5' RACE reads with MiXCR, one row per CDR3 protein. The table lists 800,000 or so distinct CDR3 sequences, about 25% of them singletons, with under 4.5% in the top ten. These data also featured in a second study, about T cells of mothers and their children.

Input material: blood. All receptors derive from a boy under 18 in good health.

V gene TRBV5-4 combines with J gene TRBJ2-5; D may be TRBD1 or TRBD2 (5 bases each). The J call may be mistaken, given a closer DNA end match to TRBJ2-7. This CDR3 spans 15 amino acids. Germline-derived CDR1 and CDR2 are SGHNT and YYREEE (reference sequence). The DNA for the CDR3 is TGTGCCAGCAGCCGACGGGGTGGGGGTTCCTACGAGCAGTACTTC. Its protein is CASSRRGGGSYEQYF.

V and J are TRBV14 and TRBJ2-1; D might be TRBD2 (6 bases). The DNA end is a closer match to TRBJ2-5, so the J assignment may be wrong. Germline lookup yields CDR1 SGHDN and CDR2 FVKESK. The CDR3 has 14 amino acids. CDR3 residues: CASSPLVGRETQYF. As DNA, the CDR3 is TGTGCCAGCAGCCCGTTAGTAGGGAGGGAGACCCAGTACTTC.

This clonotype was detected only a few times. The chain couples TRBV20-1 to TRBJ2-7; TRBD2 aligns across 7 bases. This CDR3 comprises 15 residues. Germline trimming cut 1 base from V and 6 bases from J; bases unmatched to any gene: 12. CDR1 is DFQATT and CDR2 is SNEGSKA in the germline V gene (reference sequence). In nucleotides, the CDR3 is TGCAGTGCTAGAGGTGACCGGGGGAGGGGCTTCGAGCAGTACTTC. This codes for CSARGDRGRGFEQYF.

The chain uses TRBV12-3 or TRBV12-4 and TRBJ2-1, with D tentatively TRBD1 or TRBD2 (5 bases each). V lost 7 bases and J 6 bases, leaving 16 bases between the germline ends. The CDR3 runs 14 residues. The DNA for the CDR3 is TGTGCCAGCAACTCCCCTCGGGGCGGCAATGAGCAGTTCTTC. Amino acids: CASNSPRGGNEQFF.

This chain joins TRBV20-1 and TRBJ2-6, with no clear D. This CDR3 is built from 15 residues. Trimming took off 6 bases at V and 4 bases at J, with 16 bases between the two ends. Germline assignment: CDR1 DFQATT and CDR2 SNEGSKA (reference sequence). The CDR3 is CSAQMPGIGANVLTF. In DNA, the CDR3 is TGCAGTGCCCAAATGCCTGGGATCGGGGCCAACGTCCTGACTTTC.

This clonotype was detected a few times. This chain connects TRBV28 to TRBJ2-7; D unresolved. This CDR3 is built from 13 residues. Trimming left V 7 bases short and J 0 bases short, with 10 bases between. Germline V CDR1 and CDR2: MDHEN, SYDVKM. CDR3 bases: TGTGCCAGCAAGCCGGCCAGCTCCTACGAGCAGTACTTC. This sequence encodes CASKPASSYEQYF.

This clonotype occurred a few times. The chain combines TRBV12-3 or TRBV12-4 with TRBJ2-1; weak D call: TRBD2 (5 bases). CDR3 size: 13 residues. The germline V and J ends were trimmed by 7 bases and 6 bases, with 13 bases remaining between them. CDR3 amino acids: CASTLDYLNEQFF. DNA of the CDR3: TGTGCCAGCACCCTCGACTACCTCAATGAGCAGTTCTTC.

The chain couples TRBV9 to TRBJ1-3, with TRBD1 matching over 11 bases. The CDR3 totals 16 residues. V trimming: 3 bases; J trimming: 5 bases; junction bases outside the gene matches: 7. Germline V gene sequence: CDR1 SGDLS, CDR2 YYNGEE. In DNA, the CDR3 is TGTGCCAGCAGCGAAGGACAGGGGGCGTGGAGAAACACCATATATTTT. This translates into CASSEGQGAWRNTIYF.

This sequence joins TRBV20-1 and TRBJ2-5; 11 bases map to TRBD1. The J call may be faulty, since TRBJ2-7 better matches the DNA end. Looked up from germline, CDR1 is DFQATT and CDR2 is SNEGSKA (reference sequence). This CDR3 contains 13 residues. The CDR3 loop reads CSAGTGGIYEQYF. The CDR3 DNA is TGCAGTGCTGGGACAGGGGGAATCTACGAGCAGTACTTC.

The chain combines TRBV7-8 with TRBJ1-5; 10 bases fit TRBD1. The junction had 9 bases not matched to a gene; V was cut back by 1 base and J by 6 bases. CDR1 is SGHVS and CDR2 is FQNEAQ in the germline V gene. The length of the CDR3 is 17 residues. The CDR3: CASSLVVGDRGSQPQHF. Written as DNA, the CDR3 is TGTGCCAGCAGCTTAGTGGTGGGGGACAGGGGATCTCAGCCCCAGCATTTT.

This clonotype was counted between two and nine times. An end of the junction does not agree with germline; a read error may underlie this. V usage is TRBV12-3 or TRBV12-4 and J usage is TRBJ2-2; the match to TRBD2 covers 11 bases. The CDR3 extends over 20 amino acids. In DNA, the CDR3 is TGTGCCAACAGTTTCTGGGGTAGCGGGGGGGTACGACTTAACACCGGGGAGCTGTTTTTT. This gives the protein CANSFWGSGGVRLNTGELFF.

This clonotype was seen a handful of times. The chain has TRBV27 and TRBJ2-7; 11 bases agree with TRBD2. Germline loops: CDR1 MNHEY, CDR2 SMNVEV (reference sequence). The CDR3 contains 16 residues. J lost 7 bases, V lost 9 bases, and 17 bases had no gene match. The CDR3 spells CASSTLLAGDPREQYF. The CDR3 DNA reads TGTGCCAGTAGTACTCTACTAGCGGGAGATCCCCGGGAGCAGTACTTC.

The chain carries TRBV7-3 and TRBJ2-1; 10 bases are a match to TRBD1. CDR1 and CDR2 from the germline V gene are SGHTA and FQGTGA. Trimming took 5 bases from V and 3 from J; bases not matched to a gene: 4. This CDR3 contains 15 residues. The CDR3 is CASSEGQGDYNEQFF. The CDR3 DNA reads TGTGCCAGCAGCGAAGGACAGGGGGACTACAATGAGCAGTTCTTC.

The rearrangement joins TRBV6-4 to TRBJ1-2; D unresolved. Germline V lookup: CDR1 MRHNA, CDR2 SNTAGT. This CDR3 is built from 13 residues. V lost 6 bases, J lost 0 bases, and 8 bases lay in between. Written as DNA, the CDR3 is TGTGCCAGCAGGAGGGATTCTAACTATGGCTACACCTTC. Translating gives CASRRDSNYGYTF.

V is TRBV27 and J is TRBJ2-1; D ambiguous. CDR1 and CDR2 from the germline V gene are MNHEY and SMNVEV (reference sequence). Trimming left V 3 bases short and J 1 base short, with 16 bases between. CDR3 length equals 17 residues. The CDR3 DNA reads TGTGCCAGCAGTTTGGTGAAGGGTTACAATTCCTACAATGAGCAGTTCTTC. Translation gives CASSLVKGYNSYNEQFF.

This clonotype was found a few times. The CDR3 reads CSAPKGTHSREKLFF. For the CDR3, the DNA is TGCAGTGCTCCCAAGGGGACCCACAGTCGGGAAAAACTGTTTTTT. The rearrangement uses TRBV20-1 and TRBJ1-4; tentatively, D is TRBD1 (5 bases). The ends were cut back, 5 bases at V and 8 bases at J, with 21 bases in the middle. The germline gives CDR1 DFQATT, CDR2 SNEGSKA (reference sequence). The CDR3 totals 15 residues.

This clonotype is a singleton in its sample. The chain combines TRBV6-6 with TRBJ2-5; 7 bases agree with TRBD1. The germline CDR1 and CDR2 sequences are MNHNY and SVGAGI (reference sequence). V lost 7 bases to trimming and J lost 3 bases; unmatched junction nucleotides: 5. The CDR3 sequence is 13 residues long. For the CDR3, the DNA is TGTGCCAGCACCCTTACAGGGGAAGAGACCCAGTACTTC. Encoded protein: CASTLTGEETQYF.

The CDR3 spells CASSVAPAPRDDEQYF. CDR3 sequence (DNA): TGTGCCAGCAGCGTAGCTCCAGCTCCAAGGGACGACGAGCAGTACTTC. The chain has TRBV9 and TRBJ2-7; the D call may be TRBD1 or TRBD2 (5 bases each). Trimming left V 0 bases short and J 5 bases short, with 18 bases between. Germline V gene lookup returns CDR1 SGDLS and CDR2 YYNGEE. This CDR3 is built from 16 residues.